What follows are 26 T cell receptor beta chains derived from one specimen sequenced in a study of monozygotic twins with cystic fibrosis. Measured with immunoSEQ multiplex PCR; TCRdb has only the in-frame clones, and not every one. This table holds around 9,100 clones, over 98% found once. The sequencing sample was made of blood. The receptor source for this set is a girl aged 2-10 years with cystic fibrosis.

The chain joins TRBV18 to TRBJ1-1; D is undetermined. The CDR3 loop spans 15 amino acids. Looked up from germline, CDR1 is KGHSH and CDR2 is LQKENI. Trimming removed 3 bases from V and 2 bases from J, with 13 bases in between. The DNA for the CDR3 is TGTGCCAGCTCACCCTTCCGGGATATCAACACTGAAGCTTTCTTT. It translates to CASSPFRDINTEAFF. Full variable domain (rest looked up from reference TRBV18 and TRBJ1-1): NAGVMQNPRHLVRRRGQEARLRCSPMKGHSHVYWYRQLPEEGLKFMVYLQKENIIDESGMPKERFSAEFPKEGPSILRIQQVVRGDSAAYFCASSPFRDINTEAFFGQGTRLTVV.

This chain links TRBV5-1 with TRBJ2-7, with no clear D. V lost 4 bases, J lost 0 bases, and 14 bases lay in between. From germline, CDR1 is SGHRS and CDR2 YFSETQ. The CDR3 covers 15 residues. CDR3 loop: CASSPRPKHSYEQYF. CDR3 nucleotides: TGCGCCAGCAGCCCCCGGCCCAAACACTCCTACGAGCAGTACTTC.

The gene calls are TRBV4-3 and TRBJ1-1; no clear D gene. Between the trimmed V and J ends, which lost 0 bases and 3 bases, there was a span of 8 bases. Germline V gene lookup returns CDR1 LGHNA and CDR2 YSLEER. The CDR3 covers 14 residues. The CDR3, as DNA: TGCGCCAGCAGCCAAGAACCCAGCCACACTGAAGCTTTCTTT. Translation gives CASSQEPSHTEAFF.

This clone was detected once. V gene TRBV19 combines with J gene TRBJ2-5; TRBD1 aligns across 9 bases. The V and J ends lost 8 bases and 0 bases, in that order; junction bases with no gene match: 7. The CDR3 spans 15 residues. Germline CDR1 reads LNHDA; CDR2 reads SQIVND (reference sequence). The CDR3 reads CASSEGQGNQETQYF. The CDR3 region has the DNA TGTGCCAGTTCAGAGGGACAGGGTAACCAAGAGACCCAGTACTTC. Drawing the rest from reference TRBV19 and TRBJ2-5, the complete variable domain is DGGITQSPKYLFRKEGQNVTLSCEQNLNHDAMYWYRQDPGQGLRLIYYSQIVNDFQKGDIAEGYSVSREKKESFPLTVTSAQKNPTAFYLCASSEGQGNQETQYFGPGTRLLVL.

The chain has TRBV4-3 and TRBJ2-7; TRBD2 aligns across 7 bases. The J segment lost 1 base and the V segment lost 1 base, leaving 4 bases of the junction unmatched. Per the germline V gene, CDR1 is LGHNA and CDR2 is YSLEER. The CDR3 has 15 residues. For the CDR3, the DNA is TGCGCCAGCAGCCAAGCTAGCGGACTATCCTACGAGCAGTACTTC. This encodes CASSQASGLSYEQYF.

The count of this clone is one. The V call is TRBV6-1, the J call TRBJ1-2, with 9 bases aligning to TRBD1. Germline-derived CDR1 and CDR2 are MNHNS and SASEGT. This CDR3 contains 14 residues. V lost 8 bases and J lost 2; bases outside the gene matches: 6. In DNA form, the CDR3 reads TGTGCCAGCGTCAACAGGGGGCTGAACTATGGCTACACCTTC. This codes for CASVNRGLNYGYTF.

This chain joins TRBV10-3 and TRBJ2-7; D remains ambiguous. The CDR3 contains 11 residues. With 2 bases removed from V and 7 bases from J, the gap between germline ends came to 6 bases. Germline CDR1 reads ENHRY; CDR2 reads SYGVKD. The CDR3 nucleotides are TGTGCCATCAGTGAGCTACAGGAGCAGTACTTC. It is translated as CAISELQEQYF.

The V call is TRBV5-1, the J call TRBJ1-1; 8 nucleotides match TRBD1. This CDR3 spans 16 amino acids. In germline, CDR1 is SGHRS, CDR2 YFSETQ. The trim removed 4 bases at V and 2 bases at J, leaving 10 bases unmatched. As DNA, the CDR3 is TGCGCCAGCAGCAGCCGGACAGGGCTGTTAAACACTGAAGCTTTCTTT. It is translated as CASSSRTGLLNTEAFF.

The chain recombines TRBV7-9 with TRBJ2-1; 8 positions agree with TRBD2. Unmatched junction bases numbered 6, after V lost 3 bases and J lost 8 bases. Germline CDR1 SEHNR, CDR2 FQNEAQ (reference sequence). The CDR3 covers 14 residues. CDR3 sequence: CASSFTGGPHEQFF. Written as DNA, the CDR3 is TGTGCCAGCAGCTTCACGGGAGGGCCCCATGAGCAGTTCTTC.

The DNA of the CDR3 is TGCGCCAGCAGCGACGGAAACACCATATATTTT. Its protein product is CASSDGNTIYF. The genes are TRBV5-1 and TRBJ1-3, with unresolved D. The CDR3 spans 11 residues. Germline assignment: CDR1 SGHRS and CDR2 YFSETQ. Trimming took off 4 bases at V and 4 bases at J, with 3 bases between the two ends.

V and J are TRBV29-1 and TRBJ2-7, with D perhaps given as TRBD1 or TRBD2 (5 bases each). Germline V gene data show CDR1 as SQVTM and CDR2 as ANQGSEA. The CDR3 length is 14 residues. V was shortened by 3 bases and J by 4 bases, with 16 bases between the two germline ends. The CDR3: CSVDVQGDSYEQYF. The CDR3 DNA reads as TGCAGCGTTGATGTCCAGGGAGACTCGTACGAGCAGTACTTC.

The CDR3 DNA sequence: TGTGCCTGGAGTTCACCGGGACTAGTGCTGCAAAGGGCAGATACGCAGTATTTT. Amino acids: CAWSSPGLVLQRADTQYF. The V call is TRBV30, the J call TRBJ2-3, with 8 nucleotides matching TRBD2. V lost 2 bases, J lost 4 bases, and 17 bases stayed unmatched. This CDR3 has 18 residues. Germline CDR1 is GTSNPN and CDR2 is SVGIG (reference sequence).

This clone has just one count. CDR3 in DNA: TGTGCCAGCAGCTCCGTGGCGGGTTCCTACAATGAGCAGTTCTTC. Amino acid sequence: CASSSVAGSYNEQFF. J is TRBJ2-1 and V is TRBV5-4; possible D gene TRBD2, 5 bases. Germline-derived CDR1 and CDR2 are SGHNT and YYREEE (reference sequence). This CDR3 region has 15 residues. V gave up 3 bases and J gave up 1 base, with 11 bases separating them.

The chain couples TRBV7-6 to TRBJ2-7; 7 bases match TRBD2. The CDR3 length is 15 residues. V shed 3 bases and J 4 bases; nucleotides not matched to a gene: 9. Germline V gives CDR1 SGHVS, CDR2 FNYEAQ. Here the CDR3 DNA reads TGTGCCAGCAGCTTGGGAGGGCGGGCCTTGTACGAGCAGTACTTC. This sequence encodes CASSLGGRALYEQYF. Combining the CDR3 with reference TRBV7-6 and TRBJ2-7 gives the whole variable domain GAGVSQSPRYKVTKRGQDVALRCDPISGHVSLYWYRQALGQGPEFLTYFNYEAQQDKSGLPNDRFSAERPEGSISTLTIQRTEQRDSAMYRCASSLGGRALYEQYFGPGTRLTVT.

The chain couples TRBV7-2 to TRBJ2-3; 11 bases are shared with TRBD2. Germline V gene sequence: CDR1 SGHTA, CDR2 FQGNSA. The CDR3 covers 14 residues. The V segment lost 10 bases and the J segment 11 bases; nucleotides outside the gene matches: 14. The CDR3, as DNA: TGTGCCACCCACCGGGCTAGCGGGAGGAGGCTGCAGTATTTT. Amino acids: CATHRASGRRLQYF. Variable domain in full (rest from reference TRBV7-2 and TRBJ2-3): GAGVSQSPSNKVTEKGKDVELRCDPISGHTALYWYRQSLGQGLEFLIYFQGNSAPDKSGLPSDRFSAERTGGSVSTLTIQRTQQEDSAVYLCATHRASGRRLQYFGPGTRLTVL.

The CDR3 DNA reads as TGTGCCAGCTCACCAACCCAAAGATCCTACAATGAGCAGTTCTTC. It encodes CASSPTQRSYNEQFF. The chain employs TRBV18 and TRBJ2-1; D unresolved. Germline CDR1 KGHSH, CDR2 LQKENI. Trimming took 2 bases from V and 1 from J, leaving 9 bases between them. The CDR3 extends over 15 amino acids.

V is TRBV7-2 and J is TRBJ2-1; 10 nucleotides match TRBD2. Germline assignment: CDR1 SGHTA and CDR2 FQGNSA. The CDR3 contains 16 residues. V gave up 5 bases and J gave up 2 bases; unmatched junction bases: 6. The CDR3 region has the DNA TGTGCCAGCAGCCGCCGACTAGCGGGCACCTACAATGAGCAGTTCTTC. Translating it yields CASSRRLAGTYNEQFF. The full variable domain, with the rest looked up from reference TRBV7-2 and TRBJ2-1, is GAGVSQSPSNKVTEKGKDVELRCDPISGHTALYWYRQSLGQGLEFLIYFQGNSAPDKSGLPSDRFSAERTGGSVSTLTIQRTQQEDSAVYLCASSRRLAGTYNEQFFGPGTRLTVL.

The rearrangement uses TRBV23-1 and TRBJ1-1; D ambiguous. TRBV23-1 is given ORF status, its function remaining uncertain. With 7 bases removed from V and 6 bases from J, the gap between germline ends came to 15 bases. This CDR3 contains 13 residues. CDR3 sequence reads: CASNGRAEPEAFF. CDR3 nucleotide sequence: TGCGCCAGCAACGGGAGGGCCGAGCCTGAAGCTTTCTTT.

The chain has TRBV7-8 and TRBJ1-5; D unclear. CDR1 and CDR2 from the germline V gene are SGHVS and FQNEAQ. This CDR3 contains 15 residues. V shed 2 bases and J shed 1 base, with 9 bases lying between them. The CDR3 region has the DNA TGTGCCAGCAGCTTATGGGTCGGGAGCAATCAGCCCCAGCATTTT. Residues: CASSLWVGSNQPQHF.

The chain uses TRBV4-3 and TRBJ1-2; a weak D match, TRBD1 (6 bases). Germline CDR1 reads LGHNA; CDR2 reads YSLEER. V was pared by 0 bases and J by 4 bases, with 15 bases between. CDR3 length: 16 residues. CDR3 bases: TGCGCCAGCAGCCAAGAGGCACAGGGCTATACCTATGGCTACACCTTC. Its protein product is CASSQEAQGYTYGYTF.

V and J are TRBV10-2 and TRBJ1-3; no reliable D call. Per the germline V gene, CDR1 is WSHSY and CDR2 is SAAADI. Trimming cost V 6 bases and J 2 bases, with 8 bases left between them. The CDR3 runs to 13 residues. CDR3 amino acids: CASRLEAGNTIYF. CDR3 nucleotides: TGCGCCAGCAGGCTGGAAGCTGGAAACACCATATATTTT.

CDR3 sequence reads: CSVRQVLNTEAFF. CDR3 in DNA: TGCAGCGTCCGACAGGTCCTCAACACTGAAGCTTTCTTT. The rearrangement joins TRBV29-1 to TRBJ1-1; perhaps TRBD1 as D (6 bases). Germline V CDR1 and CDR2: SQVTM, ANQGSEA. This CDR3 has 13 residues. Trimming stripped 6 bases from V and 2 bases from J, with 13 bases between.

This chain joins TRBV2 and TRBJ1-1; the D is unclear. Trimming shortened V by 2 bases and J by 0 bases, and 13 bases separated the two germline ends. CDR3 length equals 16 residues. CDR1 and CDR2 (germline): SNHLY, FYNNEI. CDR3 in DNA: TGTGCCAGCAGTGAACAAGGACCCACCTTGAACACTGAAGCTTTCTTT. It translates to CASSEQGPTLNTEAFF. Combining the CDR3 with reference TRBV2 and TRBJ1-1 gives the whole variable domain EPEVTQTPSHQVTQMGQEVILRCVPISNHLYFYWYRQILGQKVEFLVSFYNNEISEKSEIFDDQFSVERPDGSNFTLKIRSTKLEDSAMYFCASSEQGPTLNTEAFFGQGTRLTVV.

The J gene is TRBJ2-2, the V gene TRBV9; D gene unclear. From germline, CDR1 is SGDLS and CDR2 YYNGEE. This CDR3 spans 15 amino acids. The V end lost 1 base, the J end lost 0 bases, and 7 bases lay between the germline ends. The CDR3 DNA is TGTGCCAGCAGCGTACGACTGACGAACACCGGGGAGCTGTTTTTT. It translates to CASSVRLTNTGELFF.

CDR3: CASSVDGRAAYEQYF. The CDR3 DNA is TGTGCCAGCAGCGTAGACGGTAGGGCGGCGTACGAGCAGTACTTC. The rearrangement uses TRBV9 and TRBJ2-7; unclear D gene. Deletions cut 0 bases from V and 4 bases from J, with 14 bases between. This CDR3 has 15 residues. Germline V gene data show CDR1 as SGDLS and CDR2 as YYNGEE.

The CDR3 loop reads CASSQSGGPAEAFF. DNA for the CDR3: TGCGCCAGCAGCCAGTCGGGGGGGCCCGCTGAAGCTTTCTTT. The gene calls are TRBV4-1 and TRBJ1-1; weak D call: TRBD1 (6 bases). Germline values: CDR1 MGHRA, CDR2 YSYEKL. CDR3 length: 14 amino acids. Trimming cost V 3 bases and J 6 bases, with 14 bases left between them.